Here is one T cell receptor (beta chain) with its context. What antigen it recognizes has not been identified. Per-base qualities were not stored, and no clone one base away is much larger. Counted from cysteine to phenylalanine, this CDR3 has 13 amino acids. Just the 39-base CDR3 DNA is kept, in frame starting at base 1. The V end loses 1 base and the J end loses 3 bases, and a stretch of 6 bases separates them. The germline V gene encodes CDR1 SEHNR and CDR2 FQNEAQ (reference sequence). This entry comes from a study of blood T cell repertoires in COVID-19 (dated by TCRdb to 2020 to 2021). Study-wide context: Samples from collaborators originated in the United States, Italy and Spain and spanned both the acute and convalescent phases of COVID-19. The material from the prospective study consisted of cDNA or gDNA derived from T cells, B-cell-depleted T cells, or PBMCs. Deeply sampled blood TCRbeta repertoires from subjects exposed to, actively infected with, or recovered from COVID-19 were included in the dataset. The repertoires were made available in a free public database intended to serve as a resource for research on the immune response to SARS-CoV-2. The samples were drawn from two sources: the first 160 participants of the ongoing ImmuneRACE study, and approximately 1,300 subjects contributed by 6 global collaborators. A de-identified subject ID, COVID-19 status, age in years and sex were almost always included in the sample metadata. Where HLA class I and class II types were available, the types were taken from metadata supplied by the sample provider, not from assay-based typing. What the research found in general, with its limitations: How much clinical and demographic metadata was included differed by source and by participant, and the metadata was provided uncurated.

In the prospective study, participants were roughly 18 to 100 years old, resided in 24 geographic areas of the United States, and were enrolled through a virtual design. Cohort assignment in the prospective study relied on participant-reported clinical history from a screening survey and a study questionnaire. ImmuneRACE Cohort 3 recovered participants were defined by two consecutive negative NP/OP PCR tests, healthcare professional clearance, or symptom resolution. Mobile phlebotomists in the prospective study collected whole blood, serum and a nasopharyngeal or oropharyngeal swab from every participant. Participants in the prospective study had the option to provide additional blood draws and questionnaires over a roughly 2-month period. Blood samples from the prospective study were shipped frozen or at room temperature prior to DNA extraction. TCRbeta CDR3 regions were amplified from genomic DNA using the immunoSEQ Assay, a bias-controlled multiplex PCR. The source study handled its data this way. The number of nucleated cells in each sample was estimated from the amplification of reference gene primers within the assay. To quantify the absolute abundance of each unique TCRbeta CDR3 rearrangement, sequence reads were collapsed and filtered. For each sample, productive Simpson clonality was calculated as the square root of Simpson's diversity index across productive rearrangements. The clones in this table, taken by TCRdb from immuneACCESS, are in-frame only. Not every clone is retained; where verified, under half of the shortfall comes from an unresolved V gene, and the cause of the rest is unknown. For V, J and clone size, that table is used; D and trimming come from the DNA. A total of 300,000 or so clones appear in this sample, approximately 84% of them only once. The ten largest clones add up to over 9.5% of the sample.

This receptor was taken from a young woman who had recovered from COVID-19. Sequences were obtained from PBMCs or T cells enriched from blood (not recorded which). The chain is encoded by TRBV7-9 joined to TRBJ1-1; no D segment can be confidently identified. In nucleotides, the sequence is TGTGCCAGCAGCTTAGTGGAGGACACTGAAGCTTTCTTT. The encoded protein is CASSLVEDTEAFF.